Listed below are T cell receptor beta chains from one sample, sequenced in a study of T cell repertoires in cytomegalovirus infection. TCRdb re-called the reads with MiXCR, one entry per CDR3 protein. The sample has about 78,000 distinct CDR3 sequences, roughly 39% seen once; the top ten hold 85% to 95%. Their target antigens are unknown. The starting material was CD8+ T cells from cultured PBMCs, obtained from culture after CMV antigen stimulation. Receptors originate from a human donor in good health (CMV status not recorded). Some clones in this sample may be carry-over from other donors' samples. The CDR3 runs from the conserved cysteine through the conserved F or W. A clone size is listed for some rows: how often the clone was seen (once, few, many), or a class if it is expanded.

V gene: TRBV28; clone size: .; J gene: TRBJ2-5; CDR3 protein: CASSLSGTSGNHPETQYF
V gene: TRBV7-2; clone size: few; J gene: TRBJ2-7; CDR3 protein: CASSLQISYEQYF
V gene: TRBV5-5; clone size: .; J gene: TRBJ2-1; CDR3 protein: CASSRGIPTNNEQFF
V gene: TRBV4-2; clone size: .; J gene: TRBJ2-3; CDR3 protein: CASSQDLAGTDTQYF
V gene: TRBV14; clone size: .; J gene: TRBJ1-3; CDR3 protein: CASSLGDGSGNTIYF
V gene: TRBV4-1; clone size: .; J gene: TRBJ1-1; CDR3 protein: CASSQEGHSNTEAFF
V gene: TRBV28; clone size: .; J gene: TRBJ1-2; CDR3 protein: CASSPTTEFYGYTF
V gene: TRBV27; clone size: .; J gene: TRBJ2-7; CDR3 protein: CASSLSGWDYEQYF
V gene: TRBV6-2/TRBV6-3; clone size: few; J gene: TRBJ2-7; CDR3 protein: CASSVSPGQGLYEQYF
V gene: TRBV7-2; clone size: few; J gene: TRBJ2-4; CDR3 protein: CASSLAYGAGQLAKNIQYF
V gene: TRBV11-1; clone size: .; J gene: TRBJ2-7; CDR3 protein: CASSLGRGGLEQYF
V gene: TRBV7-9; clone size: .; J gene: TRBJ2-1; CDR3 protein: CASRISSGGYNEQFF
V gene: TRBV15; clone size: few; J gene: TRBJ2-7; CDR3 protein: CATSPEVGTGVHEQYF
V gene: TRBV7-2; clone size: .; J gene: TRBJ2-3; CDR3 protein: CASSFRDRGPDTQYF
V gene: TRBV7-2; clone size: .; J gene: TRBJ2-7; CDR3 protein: CASIQGYNEQYF
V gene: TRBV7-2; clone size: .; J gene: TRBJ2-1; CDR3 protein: CASSPKHPGPQFF
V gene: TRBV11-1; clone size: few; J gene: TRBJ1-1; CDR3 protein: CASSSPDGLNTEAFF